This TCR beta chain is from a study of CD8 T cells in ankylosing spondylitis. Study outcomes and limitations: Several of the motif variants were reported before in synovial fluid and blood from reactive arthritis. Blood of patients with ankylosing spondylitis appeared to be characterized by a TCR beta motif of 8 or 9 highly homologous variants. Reportedly, significant enrichment of disease-linked clones occurred in matched ankylosing spondylitis synovial fluid.

Trimming at V came to 7 bases and at J to 6 bases, leaving 15 bases not matched to a gene. The CDR3 is made up of 17 amino acids. Molecular-barcoded quantitative 5'-RACE produced these TCR beta libraries. TCRdb processed the 5' RACE reads anew with MiXCR; each CDR3 protein has one entry. The sample contains roughly 350,000 distinct CDR3 sequences, less than 9.5% of which appear only once. There are a few counts of this clonotype. The antigen remains undetermined. The specimen sequenced was blood, either unsorted or a sorted T cell fraction (not recorded which). The chain joins TRBV12-3 or TRBV12-4 to TRBJ2-2; 9 bases are a match to TRBD2. The TCR sequence derives from a male donor with ankylosing spondylitis. CDR3 region: CASTPALGSGSPGELFF. CDR3 DNA sequence: TGTGCCAGCACCCCGGCCCTGGGTAGCGGGAGTCCCGGGGAGCTGTTTTTT.